A single sample is the source of the 18 T cell receptor beta chains below, sequenced in a study of T-cell reconstitution after alpha-beta-depleted transplantation in children. It was with unique molecular identifiers that the TCRbeta library was prepared. Using its own MiXCR run on the PCR reads, TCRdb lists one record per CDR3 protein. The sample carries 350,000 to 500,000 distinct CDR3 sequences, around 46% recorded once. The sample here was PBMCs, taken before TCRalphabeta/CD19-depleted stem cell transplant. The receptors originated from a girl aged 2 to 9 with aplastic anemia, due to receive a stem cell transplant.

This clonotype was recorded at least ten times. The chain employs TRBV27 and TRBJ2-6; 8 nucleotides align to TRBD1. There are 21 residues in the CDR3. The ends lost 4 bases at V and 1 base at J; junction bases unmatched: 18. Germline CDR1 reads MNHEY; CDR2 reads SMNVEV (reference sequence). This CDR3 reads CASSSLPGGILPSSGANVLTF. The CDR3, as DNA: TGTGCCAGCAGTTCCCTCCCAGGGGGCATCCTTCCCTCGTCTGGGGCCAACGTCCTGACTTTC.

This clonotype has only a few counts. The chain links TRBV5-1 to TRBJ2-1; TRBD2 is a possible D gene (5 bases). The V and J ends lost 4 bases and 0 bases respectively, with 11 bases between them. Looked up from germline, CDR1 is SGHRS and CDR2 is YFSETQ. This CDR3 contains 15 residues. This CDR3 is CASSRGRSSYNEQFF. CDR3 sequence (DNA): TGCGCCAGCAGCCGGGGTCGTAGCTCCTACAATGAGCAGTTCTTC.

This clonotype has ten or more counts. The chain recombines TRBV20-1 with TRBJ2-7; no clear D. Trimming cost V 5 bases and J 7 bases, with 18 bases left between them. CDR3 size: 13 residues. Germline V gene lookup returns CDR1 DFQATT and CDR2 SNEGSKA (reference sequence). The CDR3 loop is CSAQIRPAREQYF. In DNA form, the CDR3 reads TGCAGTGCTCAAATTCGACCGGCGCGGGAGCAGTACTTC.

V usage is TRBV20-1 and J usage is TRBJ1-1; the D gene is possibly TRBD1 (5 bases). The CDR3 loop spans 14 amino acids. CDR1 and CDR2 from the germline V gene are DFQATT and SNEGSKA (reference sequence). V shed 4 bases and J shed 5 bases, with 17 bases lying between them. CDR3 nucleotide sequence: TGCAGTGCTACCTTTCGGGCAGGGAGGACTGAAGCTTTCTTT. Translating gives CSATFRAGRTEAFF.

The rearrangement joins TRBV6-6 to TRBJ1-2; TRBD1 is a possible D gene (5 bases). Trimming left V 2 bases short and J 8 bases short, with 12 bases between. Germline values: CDR1 MNHNY, CDR2 SVGAGI (reference sequence). The CDR3 is 13 residues long. This CDR3 reads CASSYGGDFGYTF. The CDR3 DNA reads as TGTGCCAGCAGTTACGGTGGGGACTTCGGCTACACCTTC.

The chain carries TRBV30 and TRBJ2-7; D possibly matches TRBD1 or TRBD2 (6 bases each). The CDR3 sequence is 14 residues long. V shed 1 base and J shed 3 bases, with 13 bases lying between them. Germline V gene data show CDR1 as GTSNPN and CDR2 as SVGIG (reference sequence). The CDR3 loop reads CAWSETGGSYEQYF. The CDR3, as DNA: TGTGCCTGGAGTGAGACAGGAGGGAGCTACGAGCAGTACTTC.

V gene TRBV12-3 or TRBV12-4 combines with J gene TRBJ1-4, with 7 bases matching TRBD1. This CDR3 is 13 amino acids long. The V and J ends lost 3 bases and 8 bases, in that order; junction bases with no gene match: 3. CDR3 coding DNA: TGTGCCAGCAGTTTGAGGGGGCAGGAAAAACTGTTTTTT. Amino acids: CASSLRGQEKLFF.

V usage is TRBV7-9 and J usage is TRBJ2-2; TRBD2 matches at 10 bases. V trimming: 7 bases; J trimming: 7 bases; junction bases outside the gene matches: 9. The CDR3 is 15 amino acids. CDR1 and CDR2 (germline): SEHNR, FQNEAQ (reference sequence). The CDR3 coding sequence is TGTGCCAGCACAGGACTAGCGGAGAGGCACGGGGAGCTGTTTTTT. Translating gives CASTGLAERHGELFF.

The chain links TRBV6-2 or TRBV6-3 to TRBJ1-3; no firm D call. Trimming stripped 1 base from V and 1 base from J, with 5 bases between. This CDR3 has 14 residues. Germline V gene data show CDR1 as MNHEY and CDR2 as SVGEGT. CDR3 in DNA: TGTGCCAGCAGTTACTACAGATCTGGAAACACCATATATTTT. Amino acids: CASSYYRSGNTIYF.

The chain has TRBV25-1 and TRBJ2-1; 12 positions match TRBD2. The germline gives CDR1 MGHDK, CDR2 SYGVNS. Trimming removed 4 bases from V and 8 bases from J; junction bases left unmatched: 9. The CDR3 sequence is 16 residues long. This CDR3 is CASSAMTSGRSYEQFF. In DNA form, the CDR3 reads TGTGCCAGCAGTGCGATGACTAGCGGGAGATCCTATGAGCAGTTCTTC.

This clonotype has a count of ten or more. The chain employs TRBV20-1 and TRBJ2-5; no firm D call. Looked up from germline, CDR1 is DFQATT and CDR2 is SNEGSKA (reference sequence). CDR3 length: 13 amino acids. V was trimmed by 5 bases and J by 1 base, leaving 11 bases between them. The CDR3 DNA sequence: TGCAGTGCTGGCATGCGGCCCCAAGAGACCCAGTACTTC. It translates to CSAGMRPQETQYF.

The chain combines TRBV29-1 with TRBJ2-7; D remains unclear. V lost 3 bases and J lost 2, with 20 bases in between. The CDR3 consists of 16 residues. CDR1 is SQVTM and CDR2 is ANQGSEA in the germline V gene. CDR3 sequence reads: CSVDMGGSARPYEQYF. CDR3 coding DNA: TGCAGCGTTGATATGGGTGGCTCCGCGCGACCCTACGAGCAGTACTTC.

CDR3 bases: TGCAGCGTGTTGCGGAGAGGGAGCTACGAGCAGTACTTC. Amino acid sequence: CSVLRRGSYEQYF. V is TRBV29-1 and J is TRBJ2-7; D may be TRBD2 (5 bases). CDR3 length equals 13 residues. From germline, CDR1 is SQVTM and CDR2 ANQGSEA. V lost 6 bases and J lost 3, with 15 bases in between.

This clonotype is medium-sized within its sample. The chain joins TRBV20-1 to TRBJ2-2; D remains ambiguous. Germline loops: CDR1 DFQATT, CDR2 SNEGSKA (reference sequence). The CDR3 runs to 14 residues. V lost 3 bases to trimming and J lost 5 bases, with 13 bases between them. The CDR3: CSASPGFLTGELFF. CDR3 in DNA: TGCAGTGCTAGCCCCGGGTTCTTAACCGGGGAGCTGTTTTTT.

Comments on this clonotype: A much larger clonotype is one base distant, so this may be a read error. This chain links TRBV5-1 with TRBJ2-7; D gene uncertain. The CDR3 is 12 amino acids. Germline V lookup: CDR1 SGHRS, CDR2 YFSETQ. CDR3 amino acids: CAISLAGHEQYF. The CDR3 nucleotides read TGCGCCATCAGCTTGGCCGGGCACGAGCAGTACTTC.

The rearrangement uses TRBV20-1 and TRBJ2-3; 7 bases agree with TRBD2. Germline trimming cut 2 bases from V and 4 bases from J; bases unmatched to any gene: 9. The CDR3 length is 15 residues. The germline CDR1 and CDR2 sequences are DFQATT and SNEGSKA (reference sequence). This CDR3 reads CSARRRGSHADTQYF. DNA of the CDR3: TGCAGTGCTAGACGGCGGGGGTCACACGCAGATACGCAGTATTTT.

In its sample, this clonotype was seen once. This may stem from a read error, because a much larger clone lies one nucleotide away. CDR3 nucleotides: TGTGCCAGCAGTTTTTCCTATCGCGGGCAGTACAATGAGCAGTACTTC. The encoded protein is CASSFSYRGQYNEQYF. The gene calls are TRBV6-5 and TRBJ2-7, with D possibly being TRBD2 (5 bases). V lost 4 bases to trimming and J lost 7 bases, with 23 bases between them. The CDR3 extends over 16 amino acids. Germline lookup yields CDR1 MNHEY and CDR2 SVGAGI.

This sequence joins TRBV4-1 and TRBJ2-1; D not certain. Germline V gene lookup returns CDR1 MGHRA and CDR2 YSYEKL. Trimming removed 0 bases from V and 7 bases from J, with 7 bases in between. This CDR3 region has 13 residues. The CDR3 DNA follows: TGCGCCAGCAGCCAAGACCAGCGTAATGAGCAGTTCTTC. The encoded protein is CASSQDQRNEQFF.